The rows below give T cell receptor beta chains drawn from one sample of a study of T cells in Graves' hyperthyroidism and ophthalmopathy. One entry per CDR3 protein, called by TCRdb with MiXCR from the multiplex PCR reads. This table has approximately 690,000 distinct CDR3 sequences, roughly 15% appearing once. Input material: blood. These receptors were collected from a woman in her fifties or sixties with Graves' ophthalmopathy. CDR3s leave out the opening cysteine and the closing phenylalanine or tryptophan. Fields, in order: J gene, V gene, CDR3 protein.

J: TRBJ1-1; V: TRBV12-3/TRBV12-4; CDR3: ASSLGQGRTSGTEAF
J: TRBJ2-7; V: TRBV10-3; CDR3: AISESTTGFLYEQY
J: TRBJ2-3; V: TRBV9; CDR3: ARARSGDTDTQY
J: TRBJ2-3; V: TRBV4-3; CDR3: ASRRSLGATDTQY
J: TRBJ2-3; V: TRBV27; CDR3: ASARGSHTQY
J: TRBJ1-2; V: TRBV4-2; CDR3: ASSQEQITNYGYT
J: TRBJ1-6; V: TRBV10-3; CDR3: AISPGQDNSPLH
J: TRBJ2-1; V: TRBV28; CDR3: ASSLVGLAGVSEQF
J: TRBJ2-5; V: TRBV20-1; CDR3: SANPRQGGGETQY
J: TRBJ1-5; V: TRBV19; CDR3: ASSIAGGRNQPQH
J: TRBJ2-1; V: TRBV29-1; CDR3: SVGQRRGNEQF
J: TRBJ1-6; V: TRBV7-2; CDR3: ASSLGAQGAGSPLH
J: TRBJ1-2; V: TRBV12-3/TRBV12-4; CDR3: AGSDRAGGYT
J: TRBJ2-7; V: TRBV6-5; CDR3: ASSYTRLAPSYEQY
J: TRBJ2-7; V: TRBV11-2; CDR3: ASSYSGTGHIEQY
J: TRBJ2-3; V: TRBV12-3/TRBV12-4; CDR3: ASIKGLAGEDTQY
J: TRBJ1-1; V: TRBV19; CDR3: ASHPAGTNTEAF
J: TRBJ2-7; V: TRBV28; CDR3: ASSLLYGPQSSYEQY
J: TRBJ1-1; V: TRBV2; CDR3: ASSVDKTEAF
J: TRBJ1-4; V: TRBV7-8; CDR3: ASSLVAKTVEKLF
J: TRBJ1-2; V: TRBV12-3/TRBV12-4; CDR3: ASSSSTPDGYT
J: TRBJ1-5; V: TRBV29-1; CDR3: SVGSNSNQPQH
J: TRBJ2-1; V: TRBV6-1; CDR3: ASSYFGGNEQF
J: TRBJ1-2; V: TRBV7-9; CDR3: ASSPWGGYGYT
J: TRBJ2-7; V: TRBV12-3/TRBV12-4; CDR3: ASSLASYEQH
J: TRBJ2-1; V: TRBV18; CDR3: ASSPKGSYNEQF
J: TRBJ2-5; V: TRBV11-2; CDR3: ASSKHGGGTWETQY
J: TRBJ2-6; V: TRBV2; CDR3: ASSEKRDSGANVLT
J: TRBJ2-1; V: TRBV19; CDR3: ASGLYSGRTDEQF
J: TRBJ2-1; V: TRBV5-6; CDR3: ASSATGTDNNEQF
J: TRBJ2-5; V: TRBV7-2; CDR3: ASSQTSGGGETQY
J: TRBJ1-1; V: TRBV6-1; CDR3: ASRMTGTEAF
J: TRBJ2-3; V: TRBV3-1; CDR3: ASSQGPGLVTDTQY
J: TRBJ2-1; V: TRBV14; CDR3: ASSQDLIPSSYNEQF
J: TRBJ1-1; V: TRBV6-5; CDR3: ASSYSSAGNTEAF
J: TRBJ1-6; V: TRBV27; CDR3: ASSFGTQLGSPLH
J: TRBJ1-5; V: TRBV18; CDR3: ASSARDREDQPQH
J: TRBJ2-3; V: TRBV11-2; CDR3: ASSRTSGSWDTQY
J: TRBJ2-3; V: TRBV6-1; CDR3: ASSPGLAGFVDTQY
J: TRBJ2-5; V: TRBV7-3; CDR3: ASSFGLAGDQETQY
J: TRBJ2-1; V: TRBV5-6; CDR3: ASSEVTGVGDEQF
J: TRBJ2-3; V: TRBV7-2; CDR3: ASSLARLAGPDTQY
J: TRBJ2-5; V: TRBV5-1; CDR3: ASSLGLAGAEETQY
J: TRBJ1-1; V: TRBV19; CDR3: ASSPQGWGNTEAF
J: TRBJ2-3; V: TRBV6-5; CDR3: ASSYGPSGTRPDTQY
J: TRBJ1-2; V: TRBV7-2; CDR3: ASSPTGKGYGYT
J: TRBJ1-5; V: TRBV28; CDR3: ASSLGSFGQPQH
J: TRBJ2-1; V: TRBV6-2/TRBV6-3; CDR3: ASSYTPGTSGRDEQF
J: TRBJ2-1; V: TRBV29-1; CDR3: SGLTSGFNEQF
J: TRBJ1-1; V: TRBV6-1; CDR3: ASSQNTGGTEAF
J: TRBJ2-2; V: TRBV29-1; CDR3: SVGSRQGGTGELF